Listed below are T cell receptor beta chains from one sample, sequenced in a study of shared clonotypes between healthy human individuals. The protocol was immunoSEQ multiplex PCR, while the TCRdb copy is restricted to in-frame clones and leaves out a portion. This table has 450,000 to 600,000 clones, 79% appearing once. Material for sequencing was PBMCs. These receptors all come from a middle-aged woman in good health. Some clones in this sample may be carry-over from other donors' samples. Both conserved end residues are part of each CDR3. Fields, in order: CDR3 length, clone size, D gene, V gene, J gene, CDR3 DNA, CDR3 protein. A D gene is named only where the DNA matches it firmly. Clone size is given for some rows only: seen once, a few or many times, or a class if the clone is expanded.

17	-	TRBD2	TRBV4-1	TRBJ2-2	TGCGCCAGCAGCCACCGACTTGGCGGGAGAGGCACCGGGGAGCTGTTTTTT	CASSHRLGGRGTGELFF
18	many	TRBD1	TRBV30	TRBJ1-5	TGTGCCTGGAGTGCCGGGCGGACAGGGGCTTATAGCAATCAGCCCCAGCATTTT	CAWSAGRTGAYSNQPQHF
13	-	-	TRBV30	TRBJ2-3	TGTGCCTGGAGCACCGGACAGAATCAGCCCCAGTATTTT	CAWSTGQNQPQYF
14	-	-	TRBV6-5	TRBJ2-2	TGTGCCAGCAGCCAAGACGGGACCGCCGGGGAGCTGTTTTTT	CASSQDGTAGELFF
15	-	TRBD2	TRBV9	TRBJ2-1	TGTGCCAGCAGCGCGGGACTAGCGGATTACAATGAGCAGTTCTTC	CASSAGLADYNEQFF
17	-	-	TRBV4-1	TRBJ2-2	TGCGCCAGCAGCCAAGATCTCGGGCCCCAGGGTACCGGGGAGCTGTTTTTT	CASSQDLGPQGTGELFF
13	-	-	TRBV14	TRBJ1-2	TGTGCCAGCAGCCCATACGGCCCATATGGCTACACCTTC	CASSPYGPYGYTF
14	-	TRBD2	TRBV5-1	TRBJ2-7	TGCGCCAGCAGCCCCGGACTAGTCTCCTACGAGCAGTACTTC	CASSPGLVSYEQYF
15	once	-	TRBV27	TRBJ2-2	TGTGCCAGCAGGCGGACATATCGGAACACCGGGGAGCTGTTTTTT	CASRRTYRNTGELFF
15	-	TRBD2	TRBV10-3	TRBJ2-7	TGTGCCATCAGTGGGGGGACTAGCTGGAGCTACGAGCAGTACTTC	CAISGGTSWSYEQYF
17	-	-	TRBV7-9	TRBJ2-2	TGTGCCAGCAGCGCCTCTGACAGGCCATTGCGCCCCGGGGAGCTGTTTTTT	CASSASDRPLRPGELFF
14	-	TRBD2	TRBV7-9	TRBJ2-5	TGTGCCAGCAGGTACAGCGGGAGGGCCGAGACCCAGTACTTC	CASRYSGRAETQYF
15	-	-	TRBV15	TRBJ1-3	TGTGCCACCAGCAGAGATCTTTTAGTCGGTTACACCATATATTTT	CATSRDLLVGYTIYF
12	-	-	TRBV6-5	TRBJ2-7	TGTGCCACTCCGGGACGCCGCTACGAGCAGTACTTC	CATPGRRYEQYF
20	once	TRBD2	TRBV5-8	TRBJ2-2	TGTGCCAGCAGCTGGGAGCCGGGACTAGCGGGAAATCCATTCACCGGGGAGCTGTTTTTT	CASSWEPGLAGNPFTGELFF
15	once	-	TRBV5-1	TRBJ2-1	TGCGCCAGCAGCTTGTACGGGAGTACCTACAATGAGCAGTTCTTC	CASSLYGSTYNEQFF
16	few	-	TRBV7-9	TRBJ2-3	TGTGCCAGCAGCTCAAGAGGTGCGGGGCTCACAGATACGCAGTATTTT	CASSSRGAGLTDTQYF
15	many	-	TRBV6-4	TRBJ2-2	TGTGCCAGCAGTACGACAGGAGATAACACCGGGGAGCTGTTTTTT	CASSTTGDNTGELFF
15	-	-	TRBV5-6	TRBJ2-6	TGTGCCAGCAGTGACGGGGTCTCTGGGGCCAACGTCCTGACTTTC	CASSDGVSGANVLTF
13	-	-	TRBV29-1	TRBJ1-2	TGCAGCGTTGGAAAGGGGGTTAGGTATGGCTACACCTTC	CSVGKGVRYGYTF
15	-	-	TRBV5-1	TRBJ2-1	TGCGCCAGCAGCTTGGGAGACAGTCGAGGCAATGAGCAGTTCTTC	CASSLGDSRGNEQFF
13	-	-	TRBV18	TRBJ2-7	TGTGCCAGCTCACCGGGGCAGATAGGCGAGCAGTACTTC	CASSPGQIGEQYF